Sequencing of this T cell receptor (beta chain) was carried out in a study of monozygotic twins with inflammatory bowel disease. TCRdb reprocessed the 5' RACE reads, keeping one entry per CDR3 protein, no DNA. The sample includes hundreds of thousands of distinct CDR3 sequences. CDR1 and CDR2 (germline): SGHTA, FQGNSA. CDR3 length equals 13 residues. The sample comprised blood. V is TRBV7-2 and J is TRBJ2-5; TCRdb's D gene call, TRBD2, goes unchecked for lack of DNA. This clonotype originated in a human donor with ulcerative colitis or Crohn's disease, or a healthy co-twin of an affected twin (not recorded which). CDR3 region: CASSRGLAETQYF.